What follows is one T cell receptor (beta chain) and its context. In its sample, this clonotype was seen many times. Its antigen remains undetermined. No clone much larger than this one lies a single base away; base qualities are absent. Stable Graves' hyperthyroidism was defined as the absence of progression to ophthalmopathy over 18 months of follow-up. Hyperthyroidism patients were aged 18 to 65 years and newly diagnosed, with disease duration of less than 2 months. Any patient with an uncontrolled infection, another autoimmune disease, pregnancy or lactation was excluded. Clinical symptoms, serum thyroxine and TRAb, thyroid ultrasound, and orbital computed tomography formed the basis for the diagnoses. Ficoll-Paque density gradient centrifugation was used to isolate PBMCs from around 10 ml of fresh peripheral blood. Trizol reagent was used to extract total RNA, and RNA quality was then checked on an Agilent 2100 Bioanalyzer.

V loses 2 bases of germline sequence and J loses 6 bases, and the interval between the two ends is 13 bases. The germline V gene (reference sequence) supplies CDR1 SEHNR and CDR2 FQNEAQ. The CDR3, from cysteine to phenylalanine, totals 14 residues. Only the CDR3 DNA is retained, 42 bases long and in frame from the first base. The sample is drawn from a study of T cells in Graves' hyperthyroidism and ophthalmopathy (dated by TCRdb to the late 2010s). Turning to the overall study: Peripheral blood was sampled at the time of initial diagnosis, prior to any treatment. According to the paper, TCR Vbeta CDR3 sequencing was carried out on about 140 peripheral blood samples, which came from 40 to 45 ophthalmopathy, fewer than 80 hyperthyroidism and approximately 17 progressor patients. After blood sampling, hyperthyroidism patients were treated with methimazole at a starting dose of 30 mg daily, and ophthalmopathy patients were treated with high-dose intravenous methylprednisolone. TCR V-J signatures able to tell the groups apart were searched for in a discovery cohort of 100 or so patients, of whom over 40 had Graves' ophthalmopathy and roughly 58 had stable Graves' hyperthyroidism. The roughly 94 discovery patients were randomly split 7:3 into training and test sets. In about 6 Graves' hyperthyroidism patients, the study also compared T-cell repertoires from thyroid tissue with T-cell repertoires from blood. Whether ophthalmopathy could be predicted prospectively was tested in an independent validation cohort made up of 18 to 20 hyperthyroidism patients plus 17 patients who later progressed to ophthalmopathy.

Here is what the overall study found, with its caveats: Blood samples also contained most of the expanded thyroid clonotypes (frequency above 0.001), which suggests that blood repertoires may reflect thyroid immune responses. In validation, the model predicted progression to ophthalmopathy a median of 6.5 months before onset, with approximately 71% sensitivity and roughly 79% specificity. A 13 V-J signature model separated ophthalmopathy from stable hyperthyroidism, with approximately 86% sensitivity and roughly 81% specificity in cross-validation and 80%/75% in testing. Sample size was not statistically predetermined, and investigators were not blinded to group allocation.

The TCR beta CDR3 regions were amplified from the RNA transcripts. A first-round RT-PCR of the TCR CDR3 used the HTBI primer set with the Qiagen OneStep RT-PCR kit. Libraries were constructed in a second round of multiplex PCR, after which size selection and purification were performed. Libraries were sequenced paired-end with 100 bp reads on an Illumina HiSeq2000. Per the authors' processing: Raw data were processed with SOAPnuke, discarding reads with adapters, uncalled bases, mean Phred below 15, or no exact constant-primer or identifier match. COPE v1.2.5 was used to merge the high-quality paired reads, and each unique nucleotide sequence was defined as a clonotype. Clonotypes were aligned to IMGT TRBV, TRBD and TRBJ reference segments using MiTCR v1.1. Only V-J combinations with frequency above 0.0001, covering 98% to 99.2% of repertoires, were analysed. The TCS score was defined as F50 (clonal expansion) divided by E x V (chaos), with BLOSUM62-based TCRdist calculated between CDR3 peptides within each V-J. Welch's t-statistics and random forest reduced 450 to 600 V-J features to 13, which were used in a naive Bayes classifier (R e1071). TCRdb cleaned the public reads at Q25 with fastp, built clones with MiXCR and kept in-frame beta chains. Identical CDR3 protein sequences are pooled into one entry, listed with their most common genes and DNA. The V and J calls were not made by the authors but by TCRdb's processing. The sample yields fewer than 550,000 distinct CDR3 sequences; 15% to 18% were counted once. About 7.7% of the sample belongs to the ten largest clones.

This receptor was taken from a woman aged 18-29 years with Graves' hyperthyroidism. Sequenced input: blood. The chain couples TRBV7-9 to TRBJ1-2; the D segment could be TRBD1, given 6 matching bases. CDR3 sequence: CASSLIGQFHGYTF. The DNA sequence is as follows: TGTGCCAGCAGCTTAATTGGACAGTTTCATGGCTACACCTTC.